The entry below gives a single T cell receptor beta chain sequence along with its context. Its specificity is not known. Repertoires were generated with immunoSEQ multiplex PCR, while TCRdb's copy carries only in-frame clones and drops some. This table has fewer than 150,000 clones, over 80% appearing once. This specimen belongs to a study of T cell responses to AZD1222 COVID-19 vaccine. Broader study findings: It was only after the peak T cell response that any repertoires were sampled. Donors were mostly white British, more females; clonal diversity possibly underestimated.

The sample was peripheral blood, taken on day 0 of AZD1222 vaccination. This TCR was sampled from an adult in good health.

The CDR3 sequence is CASSPPGLATYQETQYF. DNA for the CDR3: TGTGCCAGCTCTCCGCCGGGACTAGCCACTTACCAAGAGACCCAGTACTTC. The rearrangement links TRBV5-4 to TRBJ2-5, with TRBD2 matching over 9 bases. The CDR3 loop spans 17 amino acids. Unmatched junction bases numbered 13, after V lost 7 bases and J lost 0 bases. Germline V lookup: CDR1 SGHNT, CDR2 YYREEE (reference sequence).